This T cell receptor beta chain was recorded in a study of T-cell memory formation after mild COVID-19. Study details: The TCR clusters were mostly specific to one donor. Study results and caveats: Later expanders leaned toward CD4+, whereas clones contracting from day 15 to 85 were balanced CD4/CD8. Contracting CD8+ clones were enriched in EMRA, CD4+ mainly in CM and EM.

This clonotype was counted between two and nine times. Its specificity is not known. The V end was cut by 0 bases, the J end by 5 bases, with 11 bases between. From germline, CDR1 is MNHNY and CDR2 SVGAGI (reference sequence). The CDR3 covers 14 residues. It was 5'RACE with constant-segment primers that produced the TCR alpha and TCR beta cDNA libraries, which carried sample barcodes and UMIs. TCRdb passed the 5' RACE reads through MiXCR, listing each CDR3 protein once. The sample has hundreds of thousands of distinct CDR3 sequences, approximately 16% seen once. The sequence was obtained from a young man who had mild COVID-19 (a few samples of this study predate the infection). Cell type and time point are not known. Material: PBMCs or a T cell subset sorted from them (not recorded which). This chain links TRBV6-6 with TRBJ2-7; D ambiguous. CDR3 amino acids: CASSYSRPTNEQYF. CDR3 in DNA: TGTGCCAGCAGTTACTCACGCCCCACCAACGAGCAGTACTTC.